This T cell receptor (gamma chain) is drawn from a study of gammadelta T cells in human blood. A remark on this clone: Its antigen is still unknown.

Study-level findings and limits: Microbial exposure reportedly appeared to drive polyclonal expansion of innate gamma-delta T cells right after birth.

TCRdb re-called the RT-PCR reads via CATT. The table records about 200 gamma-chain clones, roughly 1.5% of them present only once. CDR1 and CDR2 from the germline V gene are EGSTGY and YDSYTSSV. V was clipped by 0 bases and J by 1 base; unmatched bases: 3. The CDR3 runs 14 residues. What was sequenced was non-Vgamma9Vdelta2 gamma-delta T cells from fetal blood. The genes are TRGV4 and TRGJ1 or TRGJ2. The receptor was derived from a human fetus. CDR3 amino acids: CATWDGLNYYKKLF. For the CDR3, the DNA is TGTGCCACCTGGGATGGGCTAAATTATTATAAGAAACTCTTT.